What follows are 24 T cell receptor beta chains derived from one specimen sequenced in a study of radiation and T cells in renal cell carcinoma. Time point indicated: baseline pretreatment blood. The treatment here: 15 Gy SBRT to primary tumor, nephrectomy 4 weeks later. Method: immunoSEQ multiplex PCR; TCRdb's copy keeps in-frame clones and lacks some. The data show about 130,000 clones, 70% to 90% seen once. The specimen comprised blood, sampled from a patient whose treatment included radiotherapy and nephrectomy. Every receptor here comes from a woman between 45 and 65 years old with renal cell carcinoma.

Comments on this clone: The sample contains more than one DNA sequence encoding this CDR3. The chain recombines TRBV5-1 with TRBJ2-6, with a possible D match to TRBD1 (5 bases). Trimming cost V 4 bases and J 0 bases, with 8 bases left between them. Looked up from germline, CDR1 is SGHRS and CDR2 is YFSETQ. The CDR3 is 15 amino acids. This chain's CDR3 is CASSTDSSGANVLTF. For the CDR3, the DNA is TGCGCCAGCAGCACAGACAGCTCTGGGGCCAACGTCCTGACTTTC. The whole variable domain, filled in from reference TRBV5-1 and TRBJ2-6, reads KAGVTQTPRYLIKTRGQQVTLSCSPISGHRSVSWYQQTPGQGLQFLFEYFSETQRNKGNFPGRFSGRQFSNSRSEMNVSTLELGDSALYLCASSTDSSGANVLTFGAGSRLTVL.

The CDR3 is CASGWTENTGELFF. The DNA for the CDR3 is TGTGCCAGCGGCTGGACAGAGAACACCGGGGAGCTGTTTTTT. V usage is TRBV6-1 and J usage is TRBJ2-2, with D tentatively TRBD1 (6 bases). The CDR3 sequence is 14 residues long. V dropped 8 bases and J dropped 1 base, with 11 bases sitting between them. Germline CDR1 reads MNHNS; CDR2 reads SASEGT.

V is TRBV6-5 and J is TRBJ1-1, with D uncertain. In germline, CDR1 is MNHEY, CDR2 SVGAGI. The CDR3 has 14 residues. Trimming removed 2 bases from V and 1 base from J, with 8 bases in between. CDR3 nucleotides: TGTGCCAGCAGTTACGGGCAGACGAACACTGAAGCTTTCTTT. This sequence encodes CASSYGQTNTEAFF.

This chain joins TRBV19 and TRBJ2-3; perhaps TRBD2 as D (5 bases). The CDR3 runs 13 residues. Germline V lookup: CDR1 LNHDA, CDR2 SQIVND (reference sequence). The V end lost 5 bases, the J end lost 4 bases, and 10 bases lay between the germline ends. This chain's CDR3 is CASSETGADTQYF. Written as DNA, the CDR3 is TGTGCCAGTAGTGAGACCGGGGCAGATACGCAGTATTTT.

The rearrangement joins TRBV7-2 to TRBJ2-1, with D uncertain. Trimming removed 1 base from V and 0 bases from J, with 7 bases in between. Germline loops: CDR1 SGHTA, CDR2 FQGNSA. CDR3 length: 15 amino acids. The CDR3 sequence is CASSLGPGSYNEQFF. CDR3 sequence (DNA): TGTGCCAGCAGCTTAGGACCGGGCTCCTACAATGAGCAGTTCTTC.

The chain links TRBV6-5 to TRBJ2-7; 9 bases map to TRBD1. V trimming: 2 bases; J trimming: 6 bases; junction bases outside the gene matches: 11. CDR3 size: 16 residues. From germline, CDR1 is MNHEY and CDR2 SVGAGI. The CDR3 is CASSYGNRGQLSEQYF. DNA for the CDR3: TGTGCCAGCAGTTACGGCAACAGGGGGCAATTAAGCGAGCAGTACTTC.

The V call is TRBV9, the J call TRBJ1-3; D ambiguous. Trimming took 4 bases from V and 0 from J, leaving 11 bases between them. This CDR3 region has 15 residues. Looked up from germline, CDR1 is SGDLS and CDR2 is YYNGEE. This chain's CDR3 is CASSPMTVSGNTIYF. The CDR3, as DNA: TGTGCCAGCAGCCCCATGACGGTCTCTGGAAACACCATATATTTT.

The CDR3 sequence: CASSPRDEQYF. Written as DNA, the CDR3 is TGTGCCAGCTCACCACGGGACGAGCAGTACTTC. The rearrangement links TRBV18 to TRBJ2-7; no firm D call. V was shortened by 1 base and J by 5 bases, with 3 bases between the two germline ends. The length of the CDR3 is 11 residues. The germline V gene has CDR1 KGHSH and CDR2 LQKENI.

The V call is TRBV6-5, the J call TRBJ1-2; the D is unclear. The CDR3 has 14 amino acids. V lost 5 bases and J lost 8, with 18 bases in between. CDR1 is MNHEY, CDR2 SVGAGI, per germline. The CDR3 sequence: CASSREAPPGGYTF. The CDR3 DNA is TGTGCCAGCAGTCGAGAGGCGCCCCCGGGGGGCTACACCTTC.

This clone appeared a single time. This rearrangement joins TRBV7-2 to TRBJ2-1; D call uncertain. The CDR3 covers 13 residues. V shed 5 bases and J shed 7 bases, with 12 bases lying between them. Per germline, CDR1 SGHTA and CDR2 FQGNSA. The CDR3 DNA reads TGTGCCAGCAGCCCAGGCCCCCCAAATGAGCAGTTCTTC. Its protein product is CASSPGPPNEQFF.

This chain uses TRBV5-1 with TRBJ2-1; 7 bases match TRBD2. The CDR3 is made up of 11 amino acids. Germline loops: CDR1 SGHRS, CDR2 YFSETQ. The V and J ends lost 5 bases and 10 bases, in that order; junction bases with no gene match: 3. The CDR3 DNA reads as TGCGCCAGCAGGGCGGGACTAGAGCAGTTCTTC. Amino acids: CASRAGLEQFF.

CDR3 in amino acids: CARDRDRGPYEQYF. The DNA for the CDR3 is TGTGCCAGAGACCGGGACAGGGGGCCCTACGAGCAGTACTTC. The V call is TRBV6-4, the J call TRBJ2-7, with TRBD1 identical over 12 bases. This CDR3 contains 14 residues. The V gene end was trimmed by 9 bases and the J gene end by 2 bases; junction bases not matched to a gene: 5. CDR1 MRHNA and CDR2 SNTAGT come from the germline V gene.

The chain couples TRBV5-4 to TRBJ2-2; the D gene is possibly TRBD1 (6 bases). From germline, CDR1 is SGHNT and CDR2 YYREEE (reference sequence). This CDR3 is 17 amino acids long. V lost 0 bases and J lost 0, with 12 bases in between. The CDR3 nucleotides read TGTGCCAGCAGCTTGGCATCCAGGGGCGCGAACACCGGGGAGCTGTTTTTT. Its translation is CASSLASRGANTGELFF.

The V gene is TRBV5-1, the J gene TRBJ2-5; D remains unclear. The V gene's germline CDR1 is SGHRS and CDR2 YFSETQ. V gave up 2 bases and J gave up 2 bases, with 4 bases separating them. The CDR3 has 12 amino acids. The CDR3 nucleotides are TGCGCCAGCAGCTTTACACAAGAGACCCAGTACTTC. Protein sequence: CASSFTQETQYF.

This rearrangement joins TRBV6-5 to TRBJ2-7, with TRBD2 as a possible D gene (5 bases). The ends were cut back, 7 bases at V and 7 bases at J, with 23 bases in the middle. Per germline, CDR1 MNHEY and CDR2 SVGAGI. This CDR3 spans 15 amino acids. DNA of the CDR3: TGTGCCAGCACCGATCCCTACAATGGAGGTTTTGAGCAGTACTTC. Translated, it gives CASTDPYNGGFEQYF.

The rearrangement joins TRBV5-1 to TRBJ1-2, with 10 bases identical to TRBD1. V lost 4 bases and J lost 7; bases outside the gene matches: 4. This CDR3 has 13 residues. Germline CDR1 is SGHRS and CDR2 is YFSETQ. CDR3 bases: TGCGCCAGCAGCCGACAGGGGGCGAGTGGCTACACCTTC. Translating gives CASSRQGASGYTF. Complete variable domain (other parts from reference TRBV5-1 and TRBJ1-2): KAGVTQTPRYLIKTRGQQVTLSCSPISGHRSVSWYQQTPGQGLQFLFEYFSETQRNKGNFPGRFSGRQFSNSRSEMNVSTLELGDSALYLCASSRQGASGYTFGSGTRLTVV.

This rearrangement joins TRBV4-2 to TRBJ2-1; 11 positions match TRBD1. Trimming at V came to 4 bases and at J to 5 bases, leaving 7 bases not matched to a gene. The CDR3 has 16 residues. CDR1 and CDR2 (germline): LGHNA, YNFKEQ. The CDR3: CASSRMQGQGDNEQFF. The CDR3 DNA reads as TGTGCCAGCAGCCGAATGCAGGGACAGGGGGACAATGAGCAGTTCTTC.

The gene calls are TRBV27 and TRBJ1-3, with 7 positions matching TRBD1. CDR1 and CDR2 from the germline V gene are MNHEY and SMNVEV (reference sequence). Losses at the gene ends were 5 bases for V and 8 bases for J; bases not matched to a gene: 9. The CDR3 is 14 amino acids. The DNA of the CDR3 is TGTGCCAGCAGTAGACAGGGTGGTGGGGACACCATATATTTT. This gives the protein CASSRQGGGDTIYF.

This chain joins TRBV11-2 and TRBJ1-1; 7 nucleotides align to TRBD1. The CDR3 has 17 residues. J lost 0 bases, V lost 0 bases, and 7 bases had no gene match. Germline V gives CDR1 SGHAT, CDR2 FQNNGV. CDR3 bases: TGTGCCAGCAGCTTAGAGGTCGACAGGGTTTTGAACACTGAAGCTTTCTTT. Its translation: CASSLEVDRVLNTEAFF. The full variable domain, completed using reference TRBV11-2 and TRBJ1-1, is EAGVAQSPRYKIIEKRQSVAFWCNPISGHATLYWYQQILGQGPKLLIQFQNNGVVDDSQLPKDRFSAERLKGVDSTLKIQPAKLEDSAVYLCASSLEVDRVLNTEAFFGQGTRLTVV.

The V call is TRBV6-5, the J call TRBJ1-2; perhaps TRBD1 as D (5 bases). The CDR3 spans 14 residues. The V end lost 7 bases, the J end lost 2 bases, and 14 bases lay between the germline ends. Germline lookup yields CDR1 MNHEY and CDR2 SVGAGI. The DNA for the CDR3 is TGTGCCAGCACCCCGGGACGGGGAAACTATGGCTACACCTTC. Translating gives CASTPGRGNYGYTF.

This chain uses TRBV6-1 with TRBJ1-5; D is unresolved. V lost 4 bases, J lost 2 bases, and 3 bases lay in between. CDR3 length: 12 amino acids. The V gene's germline CDR1 is MNHNS and CDR2 SASEGT. CDR3 protein: CASSGGNQPQHF. Written as DNA, the CDR3 is TGTGCCAGCAGTGGTGGCAATCAGCCCCAGCATTTT.

V is TRBV21-1 and J is TRBJ1-2; TRBD1 was called by the table and not checked on the DNA. TRBV21-1 is noted as a pseudogene. The CDR3 loop spans 14 amino acids. The CDR3 protein is CASSTRDRSNGYTF. Here the CDR3 DNA reads TGTGCCAGCAGCACCCGGGACAGGTCGAATGGCTACACCTTC.

The V and J genes are TRBV20-1 and TRBJ1-2, with no clear D. Germline CDR1 is DFQATT and CDR2 is SNEGSKA (reference sequence). V lost 4 bases, J lost 1 base, and 4 bases lay in between. This CDR3 contains 11 residues. In nucleotides, the CDR3 is TGCAGTGCTAAAAATAACTATGGCTACACCTTC. This codes for CSAKNNYGYTF.

This clone was counted a few times. CDR3 amino acids: CASRATGTGGTEAFF. The CDR3 DNA is TGTGCCAGCAGAGCAACCGGGACAGGGGGCACTGAAGCTTTCTTT. The rearrangement joins TRBV2 to TRBJ1-1, with 11 bases lining up with TRBD1. Germline V lookup: CDR1 SNHLY, CDR2 FYNNEI. The CDR3 runs 15 residues. The ends lost 6 bases at V and 4 bases at J; junction bases unmatched: 7.